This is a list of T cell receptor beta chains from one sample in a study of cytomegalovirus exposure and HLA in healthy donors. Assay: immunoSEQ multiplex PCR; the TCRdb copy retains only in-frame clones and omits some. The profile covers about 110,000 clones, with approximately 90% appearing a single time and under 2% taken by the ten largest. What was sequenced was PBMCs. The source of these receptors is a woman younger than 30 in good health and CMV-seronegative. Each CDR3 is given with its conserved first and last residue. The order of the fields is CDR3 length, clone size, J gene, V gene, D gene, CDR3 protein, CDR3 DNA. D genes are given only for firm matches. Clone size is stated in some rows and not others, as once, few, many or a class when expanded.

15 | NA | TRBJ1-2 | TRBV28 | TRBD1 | CASSTLPGQTYGYTF | TGTGCCAGCAGTACCCTACCGGGACAGACGTATGGCTACACCTTC
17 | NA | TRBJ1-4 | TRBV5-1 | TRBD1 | CASTRTGGGATNEKLFF | TGCGCCAGCACCAGGACAGGGGGGGGCGCAACTAATGAAAAACTGTTTTTT
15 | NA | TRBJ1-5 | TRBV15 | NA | CATSRGRSSNQPQHF | TGTGCCACCAGCAGAGGTAGGAGTAGCAATCAGCCCCAGCATTTT
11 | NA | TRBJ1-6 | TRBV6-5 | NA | CASSHRGFLHF | TGTGCCAGCAGTCATAGAGGGTTCCTCCACTTT
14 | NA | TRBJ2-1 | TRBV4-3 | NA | CASSQATEGDEQFF | TGCGCCAGCAGCCAAGCGACCGAGGGCGATGAGCAGTTCTTC
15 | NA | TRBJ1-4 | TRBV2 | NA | CASTFSVRGNEKLFF | TGTGCCAGCACCTTCTCCGTCAGAGGTAATGAAAAACTGTTTTTT
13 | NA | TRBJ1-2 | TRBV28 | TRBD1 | CASSLPAGGDRGF | TGTGCCAGCAGCCTCCCCGCCGGAGGGGACAGGGGCTTC
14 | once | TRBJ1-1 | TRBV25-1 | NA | CASKRRGENTEAFF | TGTGCCAGCAAACGGAGAGGCGAGAACACTGAAGCTTTCTTT
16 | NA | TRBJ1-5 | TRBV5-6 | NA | CASSLIAQGSNQPQHF | TGTGCCAGCAGCTTGATCGCACAGGGAAGCAATCAGCCCCAGCATTTT
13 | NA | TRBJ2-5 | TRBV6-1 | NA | CAAGRPYQETQYF | TGTGCCGCGGGTCGGCCGTACCAAGAGACCCAGTACTTC
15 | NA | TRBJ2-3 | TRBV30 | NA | CAWSPGGRSTDTQYF | TGTGCCTGGAGTCCTGGGGGGAGATCCACAGATACGCAGTATTTT
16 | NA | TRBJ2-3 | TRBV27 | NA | CASSKAGIAPTDTQYF | TGTGCCAGCAGTAAAGCAGGGATAGCCCCAACAGATACGCAGTATTTT
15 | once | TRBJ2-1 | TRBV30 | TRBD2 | CAWSVRAGVNDEQFF | TGTGCCTGGAGTGTCCGAGCGGGAGTTAATGATGAGCAGTTCTTC
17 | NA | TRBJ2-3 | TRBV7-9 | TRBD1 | CASSPRTGGGSTDTQYF | TGTGCCAGCAGCCCCAGGACAGGGGGCGGGAGCACAGATACGCAGTATTTT
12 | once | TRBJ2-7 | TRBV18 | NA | CASSPGRAEQYF | TGTGCCAGCTCACCGGGCAGGGCCGAGCAGTACTTC
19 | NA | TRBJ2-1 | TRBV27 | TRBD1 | CASNSKPTSGTGGHNEQFF | TGTGCCAGCAACAGCAAACCGACCTCCGGGACAGGGGGCCACAATGAGCAGTTCTTC
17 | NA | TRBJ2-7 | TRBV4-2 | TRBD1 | CASSQASGRGPYYEQYF | TGTGCCAGCAGCCAAGCCTCAGGCAGGGGGCCTTACTACGAGCAGTACTTC
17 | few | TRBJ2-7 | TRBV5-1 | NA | CASSLAAGRMTEHEQYF | TGCGCCAGCAGCTTGGCCGCGGGGCGGATGACGGAACACGAGCAGTACTTC
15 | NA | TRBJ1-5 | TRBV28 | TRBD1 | CASSLYRTGIQPQHF | TGTGCCAGCAGTTTGTATCGGACAGGGATTCAGCCCCAGCATTTT
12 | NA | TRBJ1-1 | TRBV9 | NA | CASRPGNTEAFF | TGTGCCAGCAGACCAGGGAACACTGAAGCTTTCTTT
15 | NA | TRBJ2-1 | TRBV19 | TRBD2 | CASSTGLAGPNEQFF | TGTGCCAGTAGTACGGGACTAGCGGGGCCCAATGAGCAGTTCTTC
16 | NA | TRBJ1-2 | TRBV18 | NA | CASSPQSGGSGYGYTF | TGTGCCAGCTCACCACAAAGTGGTGGCTCAGGCTATGGCTACACCTTC